The rows below give T cell receptor beta chains drawn from one sample of a study of vaccination and CD4 T cells after COVID-19. TCRdb passed the PCR reads through MiXCR, listing each CDR3 protein once. The sample shows about 19,000 distinct CDR3 sequences, about 39% of them seen only once. The antigens these receptors bind are not known. This specimen consisted of CD4+ T cells from blood, cultured in vitro, obtained before SARS-CoV-2 vaccination. These receptor sequences come from a human donor who had recovered from COVID-19. CDR3s include the opening cysteine and the closing phenylalanine or tryptophan. Each record gives: D gene, J gene, V gene, clone size, CDR3 DNA, CDR3 protein. A D gene is named only where the DNA matches it firmly. The listing skips clone size in some rows; elsewhere it reads once, few, many or a size class.

>TRBD1|TRBJ1-1|TRBV7-2|few
TGTGCCAGCAGCCCTCGACAGGGGCGGAACACTGAAGCTTTCTTT
CASSPRQGRNTEAFF
>NA|TRBJ1-1|TRBV20-1|NA
TGCAGTGCTAGAGGAGGCAGCTTGAACACTGAAGCTTTCTTT
CSARGGSLNTEAFF
>NA|TRBJ1-2|TRBV2|medium-sized
TGTGCCAGCAGTGAAAGGTTAGCTAACTATGGCTACACCTTC
CASSERLANYGYTF
>NA|TRBJ2-3|TRBV20-1|NA
TGCAGTGCCAGGATGCCGTGGGCAGGGAGCCCGGATACGCAGTATTTT
CSARMPWAGSPDTQYF
>TRBD1|TRBJ2-7|TRBV2|NA
TGTGCCAGCAGTACCCGGACAGGGAAGTACGAGCAGTACTTC
CASSTRTGKYEQYF
>TRBD2|TRBJ2-7|TRBV20-1|NA
TGCAGTGCTAGAGCATCTAGCGGGAGTGGGTACGAGCAGTACTTC
CSARASSGSGYEQYF
>NA|TRBJ1-2|TRBV11-3|NA
TGTGCCAGCAGCCCAAGGGGGGGCAGCTATGGCTACACCTTC
CASSPRGGSYGYTF
>TRBD1|TRBJ2-7|TRBV15|NA
TGTGCCACCAGCCGGGACAGGGGATACGAGCAGTACTTC
CATSRDRGYEQYF
>NA|TRBJ1-3|TRBV4-1|NA
TGCGCCAGCAGTCCGACGGTGGTCTCTGGAAACACCATATATTTT
CASSPTVVSGNTIYF
>NA|TRBJ1-2|TRBV11-3|NA
NA
CASTNQTSMYLCATKFTNYGYTF
>NA|TRBJ1-5|TRBV19|few
TGTGCCAGTAGCCCAACAGCAAATCAGCCCCAGCATTTT
CASSPTANQPQHF
>TRBD2|TRBJ2-3|TRBV19|NA
TGTGCCAGTAGGAGGGGAGGGGCAGGCACAGATACGCAGTATTTT
CASRRGGAGTDTQYF
>TRBD2|TRBJ2-1|TRBV10-3|NA
TGTGCCATCAGTGAGTCACTAGCGGTGAATGAGCAGTTCTTC
CAISESLAVNEQFF
>TRBD2|TRBJ2-5|TRBV20-1|NA
TGCAGTGCTAAAACTAGCGGGGGACAAGAGACCCAGTACTTC
CSAKTSGGQETQYF